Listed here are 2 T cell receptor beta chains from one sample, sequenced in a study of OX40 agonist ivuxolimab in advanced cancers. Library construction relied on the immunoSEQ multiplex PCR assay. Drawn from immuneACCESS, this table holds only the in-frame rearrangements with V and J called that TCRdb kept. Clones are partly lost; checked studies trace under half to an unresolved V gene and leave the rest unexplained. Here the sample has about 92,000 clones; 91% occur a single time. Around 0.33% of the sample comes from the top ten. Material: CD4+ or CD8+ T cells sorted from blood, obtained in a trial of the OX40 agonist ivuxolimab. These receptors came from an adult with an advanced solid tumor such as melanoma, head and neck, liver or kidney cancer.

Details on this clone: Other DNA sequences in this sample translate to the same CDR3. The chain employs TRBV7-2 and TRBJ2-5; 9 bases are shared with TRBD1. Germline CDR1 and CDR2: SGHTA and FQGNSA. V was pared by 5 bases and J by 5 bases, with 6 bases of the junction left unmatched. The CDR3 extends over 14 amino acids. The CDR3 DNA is TGTGCCAGCAGCCTAACAGGGGGCCAGGAGACCCAGTACTTC. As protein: CASSLTGGQETQYF. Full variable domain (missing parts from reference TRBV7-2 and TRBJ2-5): GAGVSQSPSNKVTEKGKDVELRCDPISGHTALYWYRQSLGQGLEFLIYFQGNSAPDKSGLPSDRFSAERTGGSVSTLTIQRTQQEDSAVYLCASSLTGGQETQYFGPGTRLLVL.

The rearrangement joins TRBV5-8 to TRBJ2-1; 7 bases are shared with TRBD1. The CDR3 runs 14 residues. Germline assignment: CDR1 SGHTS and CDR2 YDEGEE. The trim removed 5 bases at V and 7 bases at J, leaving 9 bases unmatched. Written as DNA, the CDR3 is TGTGCCAGCAGGAGACAGGGTAATAGGAATGAGCAGTTCTTC. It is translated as CASRRQGNRNEQFF.